A selection of T cell receptor beta chains follows, all from one sample in a study of cytomegalovirus exposure and HLA in healthy donors. Generated by immunoSEQ multiplex PCR, the TCRdb table keeps only in-frame clones and is missing some. This table has about 130,000 clones, approximately 78% appearing once. The sequencing sample was made of PBMCs. These receptors were taken from a woman younger than 45 in good health and CMV-seronegative. CDR3s include the opening cysteine and the closing phenylalanine or tryptophan. Each record gives: CDR3 protein, D gene, V gene. The D gene is left open where the match is weak.

CDR3aa: CASTPGASTDTQYF
d_gene: NA
v_gene: TRBV7-2

CDR3aa: CASSQDGTGTSYEQYF
d_gene: TRBD2
v_gene: TRBV4-1

CDR3aa: CASSLGQNEQYF
d_gene: NA
v_gene: TRBV7-9

CDR3aa: CAWSILAETDTQYF
d_gene: TRBD2
v_gene: TRBV30

CDR3aa: CASSFSRAGGPYQETQYF
d_gene: TRBD2
v_gene: TRBV11-3

CDR3aa: CASSQTRTSAWSSYNEQFF
d_gene: TRBD2
v_gene: TRBV4-1

CDR3aa: CSVEEGGNEQFF
d_gene: NA
v_gene: TRBV29-1

CDR3aa: CASSAQGAVRAFF
d_gene: TRBD1
v_gene: TRBV11-2

CDR3aa: CASSKPPGTAISNQPQHF
d_gene: NA
v_gene: TRBV21-1

CDR3aa: CASSLSKRFLQETQYF
d_gene: NA
v_gene: TRBV27

CDR3aa: CASSLGPPLVRETQYF
d_gene: NA
v_gene: TRBV7-3

CDR3aa: CASRGPREGRYGYTF
d_gene: NA
v_gene: TRBV6-5

CDR3aa: CASSDGVGGTDTQYF
d_gene: NA
v_gene: TRBV10-1

CDR3aa: CASSSGHLDTDTQYF
d_gene: NA
v_gene: TRBV5-5

CDR3aa: CASSRMGVARTYEQYF
d_gene: NA
v_gene: TRBV5-6

CDR3aa: CASSQTLGGNIQYF
d_gene: NA
v_gene: TRBV27

CDR3aa: CASSPGRTGVSGELFF
d_gene: TRBD1
v_gene: TRBV5-1

CDR3aa: CASSPRRQGAAGNTIYF
d_gene: TRBD1
v_gene: TRBV18

CDR3aa: CASSYHLRGGELFF
d_gene: NA
v_gene: TRBV5-1

CDR3aa: CASRTGVNTGELFF
d_gene: TRBD1
v_gene: TRBV27

CDR3aa: CASSLGLAGVSWGGNEQFF
d_gene: TRBD2
v_gene: TRBV11-3

CDR3aa: CASLSLELNTEAFF
d_gene: NA
v_gene: TRBV7-9

CDR3aa: CASTAGILSGYTF
d_gene: NA
v_gene: TRBV6-5

CDR3aa: CASGPRVTGELFF
d_gene: NA
v_gene: TRBV12-5

CDR3aa: CASSRGSSGNTIYF
d_gene: NA
v_gene: TRBV14

CDR3aa: CASSIEGRGNGYTF
d_gene: TRBD1
v_gene: TRBV19

CDR3aa: CASSLAEGSYNSPLHF
d_gene: NA
v_gene: TRBV5-1